This T cell receptor beta chain comes out of a study of control samples from healthy donors and cancer patients. In germline, CDR1 is SGHDT, CDR2 YYEEEE. V was clipped by 4 bases and J by 1 base, with 21 bases between them. CDR3 size: 17 residues. Sequencing used immunoSEQ multiplex PCR; TCRdb keeps in-frame clones, though not all of them. Of more than 35,000 clones listed, around 83% are singletons. The chain recombines TRBV5-6 with TRBJ2-7; possibly TRBD2 for D (5 bases). Sequenced sample: PBMCs. The sequence derives from a woman aged 60 to 75 with lung cancer. The CDR3 sequence: CASSHIPGKSKSYEQYF. The CDR3 nucleotides are TGTGCCAGCAGCCATATCCCGGGGAAATCTAAATCCTACGAGCAGTACTTC.